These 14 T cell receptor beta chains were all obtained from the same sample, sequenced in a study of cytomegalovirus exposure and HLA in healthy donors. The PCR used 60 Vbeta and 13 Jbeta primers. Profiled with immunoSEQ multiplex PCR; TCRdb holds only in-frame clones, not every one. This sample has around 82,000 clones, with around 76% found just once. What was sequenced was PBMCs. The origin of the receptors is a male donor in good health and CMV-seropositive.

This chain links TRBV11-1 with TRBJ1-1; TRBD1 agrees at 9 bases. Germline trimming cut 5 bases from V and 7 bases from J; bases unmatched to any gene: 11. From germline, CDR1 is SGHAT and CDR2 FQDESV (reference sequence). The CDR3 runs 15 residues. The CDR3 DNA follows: TGTGCCAGCAGCCTATTCGGGGGACAGGGAAGTGAAGCTTTCTTT. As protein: CASSLFGGQGSEAFF.

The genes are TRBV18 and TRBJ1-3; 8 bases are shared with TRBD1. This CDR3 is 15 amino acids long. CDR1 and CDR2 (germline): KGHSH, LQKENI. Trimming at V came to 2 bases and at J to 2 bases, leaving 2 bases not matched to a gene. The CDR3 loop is CASSPAQGAGNTIYF. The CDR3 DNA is TGTGCCAGCTCACCAGCACAGGGGGCTGGAAACACCATATATTTT.

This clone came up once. The CDR3 DNA follows: TGTGCCAGCAGCCGGTCACAGGGGGAGACTAATGAAAAACTGTTTTTT. Translating gives CASSRSQGETNEKLFF. This chain links TRBV4-2 with TRBJ1-4; 8 bases fit TRBD1. Germline V gene lookup returns CDR1 LGHNA and CDR2 YNFKEQ. The V and J ends lost 4 bases and 2 bases, in that order; junction bases with no gene match: 6. The CDR3 runs 16 residues.

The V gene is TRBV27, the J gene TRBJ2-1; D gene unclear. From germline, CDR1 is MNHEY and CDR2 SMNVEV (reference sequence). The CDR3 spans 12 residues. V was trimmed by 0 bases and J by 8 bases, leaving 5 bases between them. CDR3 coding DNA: TGTGCCAGCAGTTTATCGGCAGATGAGCAGTTCTTC. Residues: CASSLSADEQFF.

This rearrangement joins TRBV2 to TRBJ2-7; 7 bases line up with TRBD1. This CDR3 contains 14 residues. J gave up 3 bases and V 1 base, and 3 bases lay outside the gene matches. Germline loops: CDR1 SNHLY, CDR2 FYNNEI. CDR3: CASSEGRGYYEQYF. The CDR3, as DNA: TGTGCCAGCAGTGAAGGCAGGGGGTACTACGAGCAGTACTTC.

This CDR3 is CAISELKGRFEAYTF. CDR3 in DNA: TGTGCCATCAGTGAACTGAAGGGGCGTTTTGAGGCCTACACCTTC. V gene TRBV10-3 combines with J gene TRBJ1-2; D may be TRBD1 (5 bases). The CDR3 has 15 amino acids. Germline assignment: CDR1 ENHRY and CDR2 SYGVKD. V shed 3 bases and J shed 10 bases, with 21 bases lying between them.

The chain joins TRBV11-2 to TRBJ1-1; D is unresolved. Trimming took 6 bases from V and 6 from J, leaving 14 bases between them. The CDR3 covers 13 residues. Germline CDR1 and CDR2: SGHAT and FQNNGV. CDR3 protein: CASRWAGLAEAFF. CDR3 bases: TGTGCCAGCAGGTGGGCGGGGTTGGCTGAAGCTTTCTTT.

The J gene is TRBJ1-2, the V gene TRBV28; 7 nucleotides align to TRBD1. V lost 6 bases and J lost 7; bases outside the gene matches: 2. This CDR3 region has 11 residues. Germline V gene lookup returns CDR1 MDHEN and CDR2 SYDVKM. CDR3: CASRQGGGYTF. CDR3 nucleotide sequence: TGTGCCAGCAGGCAGGGGGGTGGCTACACCTTC.

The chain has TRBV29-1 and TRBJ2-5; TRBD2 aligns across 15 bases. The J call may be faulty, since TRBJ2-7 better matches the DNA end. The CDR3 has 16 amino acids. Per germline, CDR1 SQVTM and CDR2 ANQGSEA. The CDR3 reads CSVGGTSGGNSYEQYF. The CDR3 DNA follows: TGCAGCGTTGGCGGGACTAGCGGGGGGAACTCCTACGAGCAGTACTTC.

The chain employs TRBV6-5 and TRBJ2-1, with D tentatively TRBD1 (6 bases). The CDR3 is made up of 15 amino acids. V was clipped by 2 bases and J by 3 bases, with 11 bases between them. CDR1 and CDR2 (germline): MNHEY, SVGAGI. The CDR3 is CASSYLGTIYNEQFF. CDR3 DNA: TGTGCCAGCAGTTACCTCGGGACAATCTACAATGAGCAGTTCTTC.

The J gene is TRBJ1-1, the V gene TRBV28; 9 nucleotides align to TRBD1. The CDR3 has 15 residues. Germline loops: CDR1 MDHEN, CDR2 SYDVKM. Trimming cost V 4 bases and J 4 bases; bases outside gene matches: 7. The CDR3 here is CASSYYRGQGTEAFF. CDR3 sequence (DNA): TGTGCCAGCAGTTACTACAGGGGGCAGGGCACTGAAGCTTTCTTT.

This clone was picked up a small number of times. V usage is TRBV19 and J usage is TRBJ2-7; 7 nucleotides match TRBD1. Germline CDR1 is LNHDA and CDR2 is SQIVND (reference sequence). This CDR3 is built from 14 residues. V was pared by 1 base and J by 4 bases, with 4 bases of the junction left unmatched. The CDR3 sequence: CASSIAGTDYEQYF. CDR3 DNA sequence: TGTGCCAGTAGTATAGCTGGGACAGATTACGAGCAGTACTTC.

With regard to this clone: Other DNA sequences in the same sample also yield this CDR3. In DNA form, the CDR3 reads TGCGCCAGCAGCCAAGTCGACAGGGCCGGGGACAATGAGCAGTTCTTC. Protein: CASSQVDRAGDNEQFF. The rearrangement joins TRBV4-1 to TRBJ2-1; the match to TRBD1 covers 7 bases. Germline V gene data show CDR1 as MGHRA and CDR2 as YSYEKL. The CDR3 spans 16 residues. Trimming removed 1 base from V and 5 bases from J; junction bases left unmatched: 8.

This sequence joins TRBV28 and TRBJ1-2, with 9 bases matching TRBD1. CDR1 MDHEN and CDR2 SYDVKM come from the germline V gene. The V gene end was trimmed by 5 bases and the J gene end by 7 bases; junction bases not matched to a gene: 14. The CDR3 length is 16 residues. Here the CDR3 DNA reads TGTGCCAGCAGTAAAACTTTTCACAGGGGGCGGGGTGGCTACACCTTC. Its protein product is CASSKTFHRGRGGYTF.